Detailed here is one TCR beta chain. The target antigen is unknown. This sample is drawn from a study of cytomegalovirus exposure and HLA in healthy donors. Study outcomes and limitations: Later, TCR association rates were found to vary by HLA locus, highest for DRB1 and lowest for HLA-C. In most subjects, TCR beta sequences reportedly gave accurate predictions of HLA-A and HLA-B alleles. Reports indicated that the classifier achieved high specificity and sensitivity in diagnosing cytomegalovirus status. The majority of TCR sequences were rare, yet some public TCRs appeared in many donors.

Both 60 Vbeta primers and 13 Jbeta primers went into the PCR. Profiling relied on immunoSEQ multiplex PCR, and the TCRdb table lists in-frame clones only, not all of them. In the table there are 90,000 to 120,000 clones, roughly three quarters of which are singletons. Material for sequencing was PBMCs. This clonotype was sampled from a man aged 35 to 55 in good health and CMV-seropositive.

The CDR3 DNA is TGTGCCAGCAGCGTAGCGGGAGGGATGTACAATGAGCAGTTCTTC. Translated: CASSVAGGMYNEQFF. V and J are TRBV9 and TRBJ2-1; 8 bases fit TRBD2. Germline trimming cut 0 bases from V and 4 bases from J; bases unmatched to any gene: 3. Germline-derived CDR1 and CDR2 are SGDLS and YYNGEE. CDR3 length: 15 amino acids.